The 29 T cell receptor beta chains presented below share a single source sample, sequenced in a study of T cells after yellow fever vaccination. MiXCR, run by TCRdb on the 5' RACE reads, gives a single entry per CDR3 protein. The repertoire holds more than 90,000 distinct CDR3 sequences, with 5.5% to 8% as singletons. The sample here was CD4+ T cells sorted from PBMCs, taken about 41 days after the first yellow fever vaccination. The source of these receptors is a man between 18 and 29 years old who received the YFV17D yellow fever vaccine.

This clonotype was counted at least ten times. The chain is built from TRBV7-6 and TRBJ1-3; D may be TRBD1 (5 bases). V gave up 5 bases and J gave up 4 bases, with 24 bases separating them. CDR3 length: 18 residues. Germline V gene lookup returns CDR1 SGHVS and CDR2 FNYEAQ. The DNA for the CDR3 is TGTGCCAGCAGCCTACCGGGCGGGACTCTCGGACGAGGAAACACCATATATTTT. This sequence encodes CASSLPGGTLGRGNTIYF.

This chain uses TRBV18 with TRBJ2-2; 7 bases match TRBD1. Germline loops: CDR1 KGHSH, CDR2 LQKENI. CDR3 length: 14 residues. Germline trimming cut 6 bases from V and 3 bases from J; bases unmatched to any gene: 4. The CDR3 region is CASSQGTDTGELFF. In DNA form, the CDR3 reads TGTGCCAGCTCGCAAGGGACAGACACCGGGGAGCTGTTTTTT.

The rearrangement joins TRBV3-1 to TRBJ2-7, with TRBD1 identical over 7 bases. The ends lost 11 bases at V and 0 bases at J; junction bases unmatched: 19. The germline V gene encodes CDR1 LGHDT and CDR2 YNNKEL (reference sequence). CDR3 length equals 17 residues. CDR3 loop: CASCRRWCWTGSYEQYV. The CDR3 nucleotides are TGTGCCTCCTGCCGTCGGTGGTGTTGGACAGGCTCCTACGAGCAGTACGTC.

This clonotype was recorded at least ten times. This sequence joins TRBV6-1 and TRBJ1-2; a possible D gene is TRBD1 (5 bases). Looked up from germline, CDR1 is MNHNS and CDR2 is SASEGT. This CDR3 is built from 13 residues. Trimming pared 6 bases from V and 8 bases from J, leaving 16 bases between. CDR3 in amino acids: CASSRGRSGGYTF. In DNA form, the CDR3 reads TGTGCCAGCAGCCGGGGACGCTCTGGAGGCTACACCTTC.

At least ten counts were recorded for this clonotype. The chain recombines TRBV7-2 with TRBJ2-7; TRBD1 matches 7 bases. V gave up 4 bases and J gave up 6 bases; unmatched junction bases: 6. The CDR3 runs 13 residues. CDR1 and CDR2 (germline): SGHTA, FQGNSA. The CDR3 region is CASSSDRAGEQYV. The CDR3 bases are TGTGCCAGCAGCTCCGACAGGGCTGGCGAGCAGTACGTC.

This clonotype was detected many times. The V and J genes are TRBV5-6 and TRBJ1-6, with D unclear. The V gene lost 4 bases and the J gene lost 6 bases, with 17 bases spanning the gap. This CDR3 spans 16 amino acids. Per the germline V gene, CDR1 is SGHDT and CDR2 is YYEEEE. CDR3 bases: TGTGCCAGCAGCCCCGCCGGCGTGTCGATTAATTCACCCCTCCACTTT. As protein: CASSPAGVSINSPLHF.

This clonotype was seen more than once but under ten times. The chain links TRBV5-1 to TRBJ1-2; D is perhaps TRBD1 (5 bases). This CDR3 region has 15 residues. Germline-derived CDR1 and CDR2 are SGHRS and YFSETQ. V was trimmed by 1 base and J by 2 bases, leaving 12 bases between them. CDR3 sequence (DNA): TGCGCCAGCAGCTTGCAAGGGGCGGGGAACTATGGCTACACCTTC. Encoded protein: CASSLQGAGNYGYTF. Complete variable domain (other parts from reference TRBV5-1 and TRBJ1-2): KAGVTQTPRYLIKTRGQQVTLSCSPISGHRSVSWYQQTPGQGLQFLFEYFSETQRNKGNFPGRFSGRQFSNSRSEMNVSTLELGDSALYLCASSLQGAGNYGYTFGSGTRLTVV.

This clonotype came up many times. The chain employs TRBV6-4 and TRBJ2-4; D may be TRBD1 or TRBD2 (5 bases each). This CDR3 comprises 14 residues. The V and J ends lost 6 bases and 1 base respectively, with 10 bases between them. Germline values: CDR1 MRHNA, CDR2 SNTAGT. CDR3 in DNA: TGTGCCAGCAGCCCAGAGGGGGCCAAAAACATTCAGTACTTC. This encodes CASSPEGAKNIQYF.

This clonotype was seen a handful of times. This may arise from a read error, as a much more abundant clone is one base away. The chain links TRBV2 to TRBJ2-3; no definite D call. The CDR3 is made up of 12 amino acids. From germline, CDR1 is SNHLY and CDR2 FYNNEI. V was cut by 6 bases and J by 2 bases, with 6 bases left in between. CDR3 nucleotides: TGTGCCAGCAGGCCAAACACAGATACGCAGTATTTT. It translates to CASRPNTDTQYF.

This chain uses TRBV7-2 with TRBJ2-7; D unclear. Looked up from germline, CDR1 is SGHTA and CDR2 is FQGNSA. The CDR3 length is 14 residues. V was trimmed by 5 bases and J by 6 bases, leaving 17 bases between them. CDR3 nucleotide sequence: TGTGCCAGCAGCCTCGGACCCACACCCCTCGAGCAGTACTTC. This translates into CASSLGPTPLEQYF.

This clonotype was picked up many times. This chain links TRBV5-4 with TRBJ2-3, with D perhaps TRBD2 (7 bases). The germline V gene encodes CDR1 SGHNT and CDR2 YYREEE (reference sequence). The CDR3 totals 16 residues. V gave up 3 bases and J gave up 5 bases, with 19 bases separating them. The CDR3 DNA reads as TGTGCCAGCAGCTCTCCCGTCGTGGGGGGGCAAGATACGCAGTATTTT. Its protein is CASSSPVVGGQDTQYF.

Many counts were recorded for this clonotype. The chain is built from TRBV6-6 and TRBJ2-2; 8 bases line up with TRBD2. Looked up from germline, CDR1 is MNHNY and CDR2 is SVGAGI (reference sequence). V was pared by 11 bases and J by 6 bases, with 5 bases of the junction left unmatched. The CDR3 extends over 12 amino acids. CDR3 sequence: CASSGGAGELFF. The CDR3 nucleotides are TGTGCCTCTTCCGGGGGGGCCGGGGAGCTGTTTTTT.

This clonotype showed up many times. This chain uses TRBV6-5 with TRBJ2-1, with a possible D match to TRBD2 (6 bases). The length of the CDR3 is 15 residues. V lost 2 bases and J lost 1, with 9 bases in between. The germline gives CDR1 MNHEY, CDR2 SVGAGI. The CDR3 region is CASSYRGISYNEQFF. In DNA form, the CDR3 reads TGTGCCAGCAGTTACCGGGGGATTTCCTACAATGAGCAGTTCTTC.

This clonotype has a count of ten or more. This rearrangement joins TRBV4-2 to TRBJ1-1; possibly TRBD1 for D (5 bases). The CDR3 is 19 residues long. Trimming cost V 7 bases and J 5 bases, with 32 bases left between them. Germline lookup yields CDR1 LGHNA and CDR2 YNFKEQ. The CDR3: CASTATAGQGSSGRTEAFF. For the CDR3, the DNA is TGTGCCAGCACCGCGACGGCGGGGCAGGGTAGTAGTGGGAGGACTGAAGCTTTCTTT.

This clonotype came up a few times. The V gene is TRBV23-1, the J gene TRBJ2-7, with 7 bases lining up with TRBD1. TRBV23-1 is labeled an ORF, and its function is uncertain. CDR3 size: 14 residues. The trim removed 7 bases at V and 5 bases at J, leaving 11 bases unmatched. The CDR3 coding sequence is TGCGCCAGCACTTCCCCGGGACAGCCTCACGAGCAGTACGTC. Its translation: CASTSPGQPHEQYV.

This clonotype was recorded a few times. The chain's CDR3 is CASSLAEGPAGELFF. The CDR3 bases are TGCGCCAGCAGCTTAGCGGAGGGGCCCGCCGGGGAGCTGTTTTTT. This chain uses TRBV5-1 with TRBJ2-2, with a possible D match to TRBD2 (6 bases). The CDR3 totals 15 residues. The V gene lost 2 bases and the J gene lost 6 bases, with 14 bases spanning the gap. Germline values: CDR1 SGHRS, CDR2 YFSETQ.

This clonotype was counted ten times or more. The chain links TRBV10-3 to TRBJ1-1; the D is unclear. V was clipped by 6 bases and J by 5 bases, with 13 bases between them. Germline CDR1 ENHRY, CDR2 SYGVKD. The CDR3 loop spans 13 amino acids. The CDR3 reads CAISLLGWTEAFF. The CDR3 coding sequence is TGTGCCATCAGCCTGCTCGGATGGACTGAAGCTTTCTTT.

Notes on this clonotype: This could be a read error, since a much larger clone is one nucleotide away. As DNA, the CDR3 is TGTGCCAGCACTCCCGGATACTATGGCTACACCTTC. This translates into CASTPGYYGYTF. The V gene is TRBV28, the J gene TRBJ1-2; no clear D gene. The germline V and J ends were trimmed by 7 bases and 3 bases, with 9 bases remaining between them. Germline loops: CDR1 MDHEN, CDR2 SYDVKM. CDR3 length equals 12 residues.

This chain joins TRBV7-9 and TRBJ1-4, with 7 bases identical to TRBD1. Trimming took 5 bases from V and 11 from J; bases not matched to a gene: 8. The CDR3 runs 13 residues. Germline loops: CDR1 SEHNR, CDR2 FQNEAQ (reference sequence). CDR3 protein: CASSTSMTGKLFF. Written as DNA, the CDR3 is TGTGCCAGCAGCACATCAATGACAGGGAAACTGTTTTTT. Variable domain in full (rest from reference TRBV7-9 and TRBJ1-4): DTGVSQNPRHKITKRGQNVTFRCDPISEHNRLYWYRQTLGQGPEFLTYFQNEAQLEKSRLLSDRFSAERPKGSFSTLEIQRTEQGDSAMYLCASSTSMTGKLFFGSGTQLSVL.

This clonotype was counted at least ten times. The rearrangement joins TRBV7-2 to TRBJ2-7; D perhaps matches TRBD2 (6 bases). Germline CDR1 and CDR2: SGHTA and FQGNSA. The length of the CDR3 is 18 residues. Trimming stripped 2 bases from V and 2 bases from J, with 22 bases between. The DNA of the CDR3 is TGTGCCAGCAGCTTACCCACCCGTTTTTGGGACTCCCCCTACGAGCAGTACGTC. It specifies CASSLPTRFWDSPYEQYV.

Many counts were recorded for this clonotype. The chain is built from TRBV10-3 and TRBJ2-7; D call uncertain. V lost 0 bases and J lost 3, with 9 bases in between. The V gene's germline CDR1 is ENHRY and CDR2 SYGVKD. The CDR3 loop spans 14 amino acids. The CDR3 is CAISESGRRYEQYF. In nucleotides, the CDR3 is TGTGCCATCAGTGAGTCAGGCAGGCGCTACGAGCAGTACTTC.

This clonotype was picked up many times. J is TRBJ2-1 and V is TRBV7-8; 9 positions agree with TRBD2. J gave up 7 bases and V 6 bases, and 7 bases lay outside the gene matches. The germline V gene has CDR1 SGHVS and CDR2 FQNEAQ. This CDR3 contains 14 residues. The CDR3 sequence is CASSPGLAINEQFF. Here the CDR3 DNA reads TGTGCCAGCAGTCCGGGACTAGCTATAAATGAGCAGTTCTTC.

This clonotype was picked up a small number of times. The V gene is TRBV30, the J gene TRBJ2-3, with TRBD1 matching over 9 bases. Germline V CDR1 and CDR2: GTSNPN, SVGIG (reference sequence). Trimming at V came to 7 bases and at J to 0 bases, leaving 5 bases not matched to a gene. This CDR3 comprises 14 residues. The CDR3 DNA reads as TGTGCCTTAAACAGGGGGCTTAGCACAGATACGCAGTATTTT. Its protein is CALNRGLSTDTQYF.

The chain joins TRBV4-3 to TRBJ2-3; no clear D. CDR3 size: 17 residues. Germline assignment: CDR1 LGHNA and CDR2 YSLEER. The V gene lost 1 base and the J gene lost 5 bases, with 19 bases spanning the gap. The CDR3 loop is CASSQGAVDGLRDTQYF. CDR3 coding DNA: TGCGCCAGCAGCCAAGGCGCAGTAGACGGCCTCCGAGATACGCAGTATTTT.

At least ten counts were recorded for this clonotype. This chain uses TRBV6-1 with TRBJ2-7; D gene ambiguous. The germline V and J ends were trimmed by 2 bases and 5 bases, with 13 bases remaining between them. Germline V lookup: CDR1 MNHNS, CDR2 SASEGT. This CDR3 has 14 amino acids. As DNA, the CDR3 is TGTGCCAGCAGTGAACCCGGGCGACGGAACGAGCAGTACTTC. This translates into CASSEPGRRNEQYF.

This clonotype was counted many times. The chain combines TRBV9 with TRBJ1-2; perhaps TRBD1 as D (5 bases). Trimming cost V 0 bases and J 3 bases, with 6 bases left between them. Germline V lookup: CDR1 SGDLS, CDR2 YYNGEE. CDR3 length equals 13 residues. The CDR3 bases are TGTGCCAGCAGCGTAGGCAGGGACTATGGCTACACCTTC. Residues: CASSVGRDYGYTF.

This clonotype showed up many times. V gene TRBV5-1 combines with J gene TRBJ1-3; unclear D gene. Trimming pared 4 bases from V and 1 base from J, leaving 15 bases between. This CDR3 region has 16 residues. Germline V gene data show CDR1 as SGHRS and CDR2 as YFSETQ. In nucleotides, the CDR3 is TGCGCCAGCAGCCCCGCAGGAGTCGATTCTGGAAACACCATATATTTT. This codes for CASSPAGVDSGNTIYF.

This clonotype was recorded at least ten times. J is TRBJ1-1 and V is TRBV29-1; D gene ambiguous. The CDR3 spans 14 residues. Per the germline V gene, CDR1 is SQVTM and CDR2 is ANQGSEA. Trimming removed 0 bases at V and 2 bases at J, with 10 bases between. The CDR3 DNA follows: TGCAGCGTTGAAGAGATCCGGGCAAACACTGAAGCTTTCTTT. This gives the protein CSVEEIRANTEAFF.

This clonotype has more than one count but fewer than ten. The chain uses TRBV20-1 and TRBJ1-2; the D gene is possibly TRBD1 (6 bases). Germline CDR1 and CDR2: DFQATT and SNEGSKA (reference sequence). This CDR3 comprises 12 residues. CDR3 amino acids: CRPDGGRDGYTF. The CDR3 coding sequence is TGCAGGCCGGACGGGGGCAGGGATGGCTACACCTTC.